A selection of T cell receptor beta chains follows, all from one sample in a study of blood T cell repertoires in COVID-19. TCRdb keeps only in-frame clones here, not all; method: immunoSEQ multiplex PCR. This sample has approximately 85,000 clones; about nine tenths occur once, and the top ten carry 2.5% to 3.5%. The sample taken for sequencing was peripheral blood. The source is a woman aged 45-59 years with active or convalescent COVID-19. The CDR3 runs from the conserved cysteine through the conserved F or W. D genes are given only for firm matches. Expanded clones get a size class; other rows say once, few or many, or leave the size out.

TRBV7-9	TRBJ1-2	-	-	CASSLALGVYGYTF	TGTGCCAGCAGCTTAGCATTGGGCGTCTATGGCTACACCTTC
TRBV7-2	TRBJ2-7	-	-	CASSLQGSLSYEQYF	TGTGCCAGCAGCTTACAGGGTTCGCTATCCTACGAGCAGTACTTC
TRBV4-2	TRBJ2-1	-	-	CASSQAIPIEQFF	TGTGCCAGCAGCCAAGCTATTCCGATCGAGCAGTTCTTC
TRBV19	TRBJ1-2	TRBD1	-	CASSSLTGDYGYTF	TGTGCCAGTAGTTCCCTGACAGGGGACTATGGCTACACCTTC
TRBV27	TRBJ1-2	TRBD1	-	CASSGWDRGYGYTF	TGTGCCAGCAGTGGTTGGGACAGGGGTTATGGCTACACCTTC
TRBV5-1	TRBJ1-1	-	-	CASSRQGEEDTEAFF	TGCGCCAGCAGCAGACAAGGGGAGGAAGACACTGAAGCTTTCTTT
TRBV5-6	TRBJ1-1	TRBD1	-	CASSFTLQGGSTEAFF	TGTGCCAGCAGCTTTACATTACAGGGGGGGTCCACTGAAGCTTTCTTT
TRBV7-2	TRBJ2-3	TRBD2	-	CASSLSLGLAGPRTDTQYF	TGTGCCAGCAGCTTAAGTTTAGGACTAGCGGGGCCTCGGACAGATACGCAGTATTTT
TRBV27	TRBJ1-2	-	-	CASSLVRGQGGNYGYTF	TGTGCCAGCAGTTTAGTTCGGGGCCAGGGAGGTAACTATGGCTACACCTTC
TRBV28	TRBJ1-2	-	-	CASSSVGYTF	TGTGCCAGCAGCTCGGTGGGCTACACCTTC
TRBV6-6	TRBJ2-5	TRBD2	-	CASSPGTSGGPQETQYF	TGTGCCAGCAGTCCCGGGACTAGCGGGGGACCCCAAGAGACCCAGTACTTC
TRBV6-5	TRBJ2-1	TRBD1	-	CASSLDRAPYNEQFF	TGTGCCAGCAGCTTGGACAGGGCCCCCTACAATGAGCAGTTCTTC
TRBV12-5	TRBJ2-5	-	-	CASGLVPGRETQYF	TGTGCTAGTGGTTTGGTACCAGGGAGGGAGACCCAGTACTTC
TRBV7-2	TRBJ1-2	-	once	CASSLSGAYGYTF	TGTGCCAGCAGCTTATCAGGGGCCTATGGCTACACCTTC
TRBV19	TRBJ2-1	TRBD1	few	CASATGMVVNEQFF	TGTGCCAGCGCGACAGGGATGGTTGTCAATGAGCAGTTCTTC
TRBV7-8	TRBJ2-3	TRBD2	-	CASSLVPGLAGVDTQYF	TGTGCCAGCAGCTTAGTTCCGGGACTAGCGGGGGTGGATACGCAGTATTTT
TRBV5-1	TRBJ2-1	TRBD2	-	CASSSGLAVSNEQFF	TGCGCCAGCAGCTCGGGACTAGCGGTCTCCAATGAGCAGTTCTTC
TRBV10-3	TRBJ2-1	TRBD2	-	CATGRGLAGGSSYNEQFF	TGTGCCACCGGTCGGGGACTAGCGGGGGGGAGCTCCTACAATGAGCAGTTCTTC
TRBV4-3	TRBJ2-1	TRBD1	-	CASSLSDRGEDNEQFF	TGCGCCAGCAGCCTATCGGACAGGGGGGAAGACAATGAGCAGTTCTTC
TRBV5-1	TRBJ1-4	TRBD1	once	CASSLGGQTNEKLFF	TGCGCCAGCAGCTTGGGGGGACAGACTAATGAAAAACTGTTTTTT
TRBV5-4	TRBJ2-7	-	-	CASSLGQSTYEQYF	TGTGCCAGCAGCTTGGGGCAATCAACCTACGAGCAGTACTTC
TRBV27	TRBJ2-7	-	few	CASSPPMREVYEQYF	TGTGCCAGCAGTCCACCTATGAGGGAGGTCTACGAGCAGTACTTC
TRBV7-9	TRBJ2-7	-	many	CASSLLDSTYEQYF	TGTGCCAGCAGCCTCCTGGACAGTACCTACGAGCAGTACTTC
TRBV18	TRBJ1-5	-	few	CASSLTGKADQPQHF	TGTGCCAGCTCACTCACAGGGAAGGCGGATCAGCCCCAGCATTTT
TRBV12-5	TRBJ2-5	TRBD1	-	CASGLAPSRDRARETQYF	TGTGCTAGTGGTCTTGCCCCAAGCCGGGACAGGGCAAGGGAGACCCAGTACTTC
TRBV11-2	TRBJ2-7	TRBD2	-	CASSLAGGGNEQYF	TGTGCCAGCAGCTTAGCGGGGGGAGGGAACGAGCAGTACTTC
TRBV9	TRBJ2-5	-	-	CASSGGVTGAETQYF	TGTGCCAGCAGCGGGGGGGTTACAGGGGCAGAGACCCAGTACTTC
TRBV19	TRBJ1-5	-	once	CASSPTGGGQPQHF	TGTGCCAGTAGTCCGACGGGGGGCGGTCAGCCCCAGCATTTT
TRBV2	TRBJ1-2	TRBD1	-	CASSVQGFGYTF	TGTGCCAGCAGTGTACAGGGGTTTGGCTACACCTTC
TRBV28	TRBJ1-2	-	-	CASSLPDSYGYTF	TGTGCCAGCAGTTTACCGGACAGTTATGGCTACACCTTC
TRBV5-1	TRBJ2-1	TRBD1	once	CASSESDGTGPHEQFF	TGCGCCAGCAGCGAGAGCGACGGGACAGGCCCCCATGAGCAGTTCTTC
TRBV30	TRBJ1-4	-	-	CAWSVQRGTNEKLFF	TGTGCCTGGAGTGTACAGCGGGGGACTAATGAAAAACTGTTTTTT
TRBV18	TRBJ1-3	-	-	CASSPLGEDTIYF	TGTGCCAGCTCACCTCTCGGAGAGGACACCATATATTTT
TRBV28	TRBJ1-5	-	few	CASSLRGQGYQPQHF	TGTGCCAGCAGTTTAAGGGGCCAGGGTTATCAGCCCCAGCATTTT
TRBV7-2	TRBJ2-3	TRBD1	-	CASSLTGGGDTQYF	TGTGCCAGCAGCTTGACAGGGGGCGGAGATACGCAGTATTTT
TRBV9	TRBJ1-6	-	-	CASSELNSPLHF	TGTGCCAGCAGTGAACTTAATTCACCCCTCCACTTT
TRBV12-3/TRBV12-4	TRBJ1-1	TRBD1	-	CASARGGGTEAFF	TGTGCCAGCGCAAGAGGGGGCGGCACTGAAGCTTTCTTT
TRBV6-5	TRBJ2-3	TRBD1	-	CASSLGQDTDTQYF	TGTGCCAGCAGTTTGGGACAGGACACAGATACGCAGTATTTT
TRBV2	TRBJ1-3	TRBD1	-	CASSLDRVGNTIYF	TGTGCCAGCAGCTTGGACAGGGTTGGAAACACCATATATTTT
TRBV11-2	TRBJ1-2	-	-	CASSAQEGVYGYTF	TGTGCCAGCAGCGCTCAGGAGGGAGTCTATGGCTACACCTTC
TRBV30	TRBJ2-6	TRBD2	-	CARSGNSGANVLTF	TGTGCCCGAAGCGGGAACTCTGGGGCCAACGTCCTGACTTTC
TRBV7-8	TRBJ1-3	TRBD1	-	CASSLGTGDGNTIYF	TGTGCCAGCAGCTTAGGTACAGGGGACGGAAACACCATATATTTT
TRBV7-2	TRBJ1-5	-	-	CASSLAGAGQPQHF	TGTGCCAGCAGCTTAGCGGGGGCAGGGCAGCCCCAGCATTTT
TRBV12-5	TRBJ1-6	TRBD1	-	CASGSTGRHSPLHF	TGTGCTAGTGGTTCGACAGGGAGGCATTCACCCCTCCACTTT
TRBV6-5	TRBJ2-7	TRBD1	-	CASSYSNRGLREQYF	TGTGCCAGCAGTTACTCGAACAGGGGCCTACGAGAGCAGTACTTC
TRBV9	TRBJ2-5	-	-	CASSPTGVAQETQYF	TGTGCCAGCAGTCCAACGGGGGTCGCCCAAGAGACCCAGTACTTC
TRBV6-2/TRBV6-3	TRBJ2-1	TRBD1	-	CASSETGGLNEQFF	TGTGCCAGCAGCGAGACAGGGGGATTGAATGAGCAGTTCTTC
TRBV19	TRBJ1-6	-	-	CASSIGPLNSPLHF	TGTGCCAGTAGTATAGGGCCACTAAATTCACCCCTCCACTTT
TRBV10-3	TRBJ2-3	TRBD2	-	CAISGQRGTNTDTQYF	TGTGCCATCAGTGGTCAGCGGGGGACCAACACAGATACGCAGTATTTT
TRBV4-1	TRBJ2-5	-	-	CASSQGEDQETQYF	TGCGCCAGCAGCCAAGGTGAGGACCAAGAGACCCAGTACTTC
TRBV9	TRBJ1-1	-	-	CASSVQMNTEAFF	TGTGCCAGCAGCGTCCAGATGAACACTGAAGCTTTCTTT
TRBV4-3	TRBJ1-2	-	-	CASSPNGGVPPYGYTF	TGCGCCAGCAGCCCGAACGGGGGGGTCCCTCCCTATGGCTACACCTTC
TRBV7-8	TRBJ2-5	-	-	CASSLVRAIETQYF	TGTGCCAGCAGCTTAGTTCGCGCAATAGAGACCCAGTACTTC
TRBV5-1	TRBJ1-2	TRBD1	-	CASSLETGQGNYGYTF	TGCGCCAGCAGCTTGGAAACTGGACAGGGTAACTATGGCTACACCTTC
TRBV6-2/TRBV6-3	TRBJ2-1	-	-	CASSSDSRGEQFF	TGTGCCAGCAGTTCAGACTCTAGGGGTGAGCAGTTCTTC
TRBV7-7	TRBJ1-3	-	-	CASSFDPPGTAQGNTIYF	TGTGCTAGCAGCTTTGACCCCCCGGGGACTGCTCAGGGAAACACCATATATTTT
TRBV30	TRBJ1-2	-	-	CAWSVRQVHNYGYTF	TGTGCCTGGAGTGTACGACAGGTTCACAACTATGGCTACACCTTC
TRBV7-2	TRBJ2-3	-	-	CASRAGYETDTQYF	TGTGCCAGCAGGGCGGGTTATGAGACAGATACGCAGTATTTT